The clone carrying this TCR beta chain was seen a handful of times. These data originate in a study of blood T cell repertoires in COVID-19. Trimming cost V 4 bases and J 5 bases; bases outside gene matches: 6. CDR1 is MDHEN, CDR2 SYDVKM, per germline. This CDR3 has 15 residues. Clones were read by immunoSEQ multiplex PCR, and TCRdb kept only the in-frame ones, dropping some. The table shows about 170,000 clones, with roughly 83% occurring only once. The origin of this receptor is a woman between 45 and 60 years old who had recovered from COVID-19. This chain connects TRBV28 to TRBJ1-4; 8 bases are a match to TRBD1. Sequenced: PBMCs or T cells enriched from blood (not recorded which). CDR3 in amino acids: CASSSPGTGNEKLFF. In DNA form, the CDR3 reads TGTGCCAGCAGTTCTCCCGGGACAGGAAATGAAAAACTGTTTTTT.